The 18 T cell receptor beta chains given below trace back to one sample, sequenced in a study of blood T cell repertoires in COVID-19. Method: immunoSEQ multiplex PCR; TCRdb's copy keeps in-frame clones and lacks some. The table records some 290,000 clones, about four fifths of them present only once. The sample comprised peripheral blood. These receptors all come from a woman aged 60-75 years with active or convalescent COVID-19.

This clone was counted a few times. V gene TRBV7-3 combines with J gene TRBJ2-7, with TRBD2 identical over 9 bases. CDR3 size: 14 residues. From germline, CDR1 is SGHTA and CDR2 FQGTGA. The V gene end was trimmed by 3 bases and the J gene end by 6 bases; junction bases not matched to a gene: 6. The CDR3 reads CASSFSGGPSEQYF. CDR3 nucleotide sequence: TGTGCCAGCAGCTTTAGCGGGGGACCTTCCGAGCAGTACTTC.

This clone was recorded at least ten times. The gene calls are TRBV3-1 (or the pseudogene TRBV3-2) and TRBJ1-1; D gene unclear. Trimming removed 4 bases from V and 8 bases from J, with 11 bases in between. Germline V gives CDR1 LGHDT, CDR2 YNNKEL (reference sequence). The CDR3 length is 12 residues. The CDR3 reads CASSPQHGEAFF. CDR3 coding DNA: TGTGCCAGCAGCCCCCAACACGGGGAAGCTTTCTTT.

J is TRBJ1-1 and V is TRBV9; D perhaps matches TRBD1 (6 bases). The CDR3 sequence is 13 residues long. Germline V gene data show CDR1 as SGDLS and CDR2 as YYNGEE. V lost 3 bases and J lost 5, with 11 bases in between. The CDR3 nucleotides are TGTGCCAGCAGCGCCCAGGGGTTGACTGAAGCTTTCTTT. This sequence encodes CASSAQGLTEAFF.

The rearrangement joins TRBV27 to TRBJ1-1, with no clear D. This CDR3 is 13 amino acids long. Germline-derived CDR1 and CDR2 are MNHEY and SMNVEV (reference sequence). V gave up 1 base and J gave up 8 bases, with 11 bases separating them. In DNA form, the CDR3 reads TGTGCCAGCAGTTTATATCCGGCACAGGAAGCTTTCTTT. It codes for CASSLYPAQEAFF.

The chain joins TRBV7-8 to TRBJ2-7; 11 bases are shared with TRBD2. The CDR3 contains 17 residues. With 1 base clipped from V and 0 bases from J, the junction kept 5 bases outside the gene matches. The germline CDR1 and CDR2 sequences are SGHVS and FQNEAQ. CDR3 protein: CASSLEASGGFSYEQYF. CDR3 sequence (DNA): TGTGCCAGCAGCTTAGAGGCTAGCGGGGGGTTCTCCTACGAGCAGTACTTC. Looking up the rest from reference TRBV7-8 and TRBJ2-7 gives the full variable domain: GAGVSQSPRYKVAKRGQDVALRCDPISGHVSLFWYQQALGQGPEFLTYFQNEAQLDKSGLPSDRFFAERPEGSVSTLKIQRTQQEDSAVYLCASSLEASGGFSYEQYFGPGTRLTVT.

This clone has only a few counts. The chain links TRBV13 to TRBJ1-1, with a tentative D call TRBD1 (5 bases). CDR1 is PRHDT and CDR2 is FYEKMQ in the germline V gene (reference sequence). CDR3 size: 14 residues. Trimming took 0 bases from V and 11 from J, leaving 16 bases between them. The CDR3 DNA reads as TGTGCCAGCAGCTTAGGCGTTTGGGGGGAAGGCGCTTTCTTT. It encodes CASSLGVWGEGAFF.

The gene calls are TRBV5-1 and TRBJ2-1; TRBD1 matches at 7 bases. Germline V lookup: CDR1 SGHRS, CDR2 YFSETQ. Trimming took 0 bases from V and 9 from J; bases not matched to a gene: 9. The CDR3 consists of 15 residues. The CDR3 sequence is CASSLEGGRSLEQFF. The CDR3 nucleotides read TGCGCCAGCAGCTTGGAAGGGGGCCGGTCACTTGAGCAGTTCTTC.

The chain links TRBV9 to TRBJ1-4; weak D call: TRBD1 (6 bases). This CDR3 has 16 residues. V was pared by 0 bases and J by 6 bases, with 15 bases between. Germline V gives CDR1 SGDLS, CDR2 YYNGEE. CDR3 sequence: CASSVAPQGTDEKLFF. In nucleotides, the CDR3 is TGTGCCAGCAGCGTAGCCCCACAGGGAACAGATGAAAAACTGTTTTTT.

This clone has just one count. The V and J genes are TRBV5-6 and TRBJ2-4, with a possible D match to TRBD1 (6 bases). Trimming removed 0 bases at V and 7 bases at J, with 8 bases between. Germline V gene lookup returns CDR1 SGHDT and CDR2 YYEEEE. The CDR3 sequence is 13 residues long. This CDR3 is CASSLVQGNIQYF. The CDR3 coding sequence is TGTGCCAGCAGCTTGGTTCAGGGGAACATTCAGTACTTC.

This chain links TRBV7-2 with TRBJ2-1; TRBD2 aligns across 8 bases. The CDR3 runs to 16 residues. Germline CDR1 and CDR2: SGHTA and FQGNSA. J gave up 7 bases and V 5 bases, and 13 bases lay outside the gene matches. CDR3 bases: TGTGCCAGCAGCCTACTCGGGGCGGGGGGCGCGAATGAGCAGTTCTTC. Its protein is CASSLLGAGGANEQFF.

The chain couples TRBV15 to TRBJ1-2; weak D call: TRBD1 (6 bases). Germline V lookup: CDR1 LNHNV, CDR2 YYDKDF (reference sequence). This CDR3 is built from 16 residues. Trimming took 3 bases from V and 0 from J, leaving 14 bases between them. In DNA, the CDR3 is TGTGCCACCAGCAGCAGGGGTACGGAAGCTAACTATGGCTACACCTTC. Residues: CATSSRGTEANYGYTF.

The chain's CDR3 is CASSPPRTGVGELFF. The CDR3 bases are TGTGCCAGCAGCCCTCCCAGGACAGGGGTCGGGGAGCTGTTTTTT. The chain is built from TRBV9 and TRBJ2-2; 9 bases match TRBD1. CDR3 length: 15 amino acids. J lost 7 bases, V lost 4 bases, and 8 bases had no gene match. CDR1 is SGDLS, CDR2 YYNGEE, per germline.

The rearrangement uses TRBV9 and TRBJ2-3; the match to TRBD2 covers 9 bases. There are 17 residues in the CDR3. The ends lost 2 bases at V and 2 bases at J; junction bases unmatched: 9. Germline CDR1 is SGDLS and CDR2 is YYNGEE. This CDR3 reads CASSVSPGGGVTDTQYF. CDR3 in DNA: TGTGCCAGCAGCGTCTCCCCGGGCGGGGGGGTCACAGATACGCAGTATTTT.

V is TRBV7-9 and J is TRBJ2-3, with 9 bases fitting TRBD2. The CDR3 has 16 residues. V shed 4 bases and J 2 bases; nucleotides not matched to a gene: 7. CDR1 SEHNR and CDR2 FQNEAQ come from the germline V gene (reference sequence). CDR3 amino acids: CASSSRQRGVTDTQYF. The CDR3 DNA reads TGTGCCAGCAGCTCCCGCCAGCGGGGGGTCACAGATACGCAGTATTTT.

This chain links TRBV7-9 with TRBJ2-5; 7 nucleotides agree with TRBD1. The V gene's germline CDR1 is SEHNR and CDR2 FQNEAQ (reference sequence). The CDR3 sequence is 14 residues long. V shed 1 base and J 4 bases; nucleotides not matched to a gene: 3. The DNA of the CDR3 is TGTGCCAGCAGCTTAGTTGCAGGGGGAGAGACCCAGTACTTC. Amino acids: CASSLVAGGETQYF.

The gene calls are TRBV4-2 and TRBJ2-7, with TRBD2 matching over 7 bases. Losses at the gene ends were 4 bases for V and 2 bases for J; bases not matched to a gene: 8. Germline V gene sequence: CDR1 LGHNA, CDR2 YNFKEQ. The CDR3 runs to 15 residues. The CDR3 bases are TGTGCCAGCAGCCCCCTGGGGGGGTCTACCTACGAGCAGTACTTC. Translation: CASSPLGGSTYEQYF.

The chain is built from TRBV2 and TRBJ2-2; 8 positions match TRBD1. The V gene's germline CDR1 is SNHLY and CDR2 FYNNEI. The CDR3 loop spans 14 amino acids. V trimming: 5 bases; J trimming: 7 bases; junction bases outside the gene matches: 6. This CDR3 reads CASSPGQVNGELFF. The CDR3 nucleotides are TGTGCCAGCAGTCCGGGACAGGTTAACGGGGAGCTGTTTTTT. The variable domain in full, with the rest retrieved from reference TRBV2 and TRBJ2-2, is EPEVTQTPSHQVTQMGQEVILRCVPISNHLYFYWYRQILGQKVEFLVSFYNNEISEKSEIFDDQFSVERPDGSNFTLKIRSTKLEDSAMYFCASSPGQVNGELFFGEGSRLTVL.

The genes are TRBV7-2 and TRBJ2-7, with 9 bases identical to TRBD1. Losses at the gene ends were 5 bases for V and 3 bases for J; bases not matched to a gene: 8. The CDR3 loop spans 15 amino acids. Germline loops: CDR1 SGHTA, CDR2 FQGNSA. CDR3 coding DNA: TGTGCCAGCAGCCCCCGACAGGGGGGAAGCTACGAGCAGTACTTC. It yields the protein CASSPRQGGSYEQYF. Based on the CDR3 plus reference TRBV7-2 and TRBJ2-7, the full variable domain is GAGVSQSPSNKVTEKGKDVELRCDPISGHTALYWYRQSLGQGLEFLIYFQGNSAPDKSGLPSDRFSAERTGGSVSTLTIQRTQQEDSAVYLCASSPRQGGSYEQYFGPGTRLTVT.